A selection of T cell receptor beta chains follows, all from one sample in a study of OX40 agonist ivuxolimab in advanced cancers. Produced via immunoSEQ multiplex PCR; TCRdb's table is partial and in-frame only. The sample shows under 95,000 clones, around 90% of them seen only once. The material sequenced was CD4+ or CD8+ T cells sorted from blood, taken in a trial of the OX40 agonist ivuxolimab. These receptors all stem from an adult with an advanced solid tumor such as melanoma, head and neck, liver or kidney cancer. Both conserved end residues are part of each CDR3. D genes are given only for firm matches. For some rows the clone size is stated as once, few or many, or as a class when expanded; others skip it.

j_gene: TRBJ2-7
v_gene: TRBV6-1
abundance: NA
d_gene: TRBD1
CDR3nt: TGTGCCAGCAGTGCGGCAGGGACAGGCACCTACGAGCAGTACTTC
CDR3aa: CASSAAGTGTYEQYF

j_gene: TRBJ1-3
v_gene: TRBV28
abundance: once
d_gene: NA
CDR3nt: TGTGCCAGCACCCGGGGCAGGGGAAACACCATATATTTT
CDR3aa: CASTRGRGNTIYF

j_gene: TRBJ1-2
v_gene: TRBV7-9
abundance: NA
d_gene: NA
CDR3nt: TGTGCCAGCAGCTTAGACACCTATGGCTACACCTTC
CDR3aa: CASSLDTYGYTF

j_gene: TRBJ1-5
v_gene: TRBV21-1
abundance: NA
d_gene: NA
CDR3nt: TGTGCCAGCAGCAAAAAGGTAGGCGGTCAGCCCCAGCATTTT
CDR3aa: CASSKKVGGQPQHF

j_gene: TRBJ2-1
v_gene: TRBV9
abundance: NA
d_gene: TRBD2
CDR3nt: TGTGCCAGCAGTGGGGGACTAGTCCGTTATCAGGAGCAGTTCTTC
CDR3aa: CASSGGLVRYQEQFF

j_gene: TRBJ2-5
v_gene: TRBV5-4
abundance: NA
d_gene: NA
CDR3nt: TGTGCCAGCAGCATGAGACACGTCCAAGAGACCCAGTACTTC
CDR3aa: CASSMRHVQETQYF

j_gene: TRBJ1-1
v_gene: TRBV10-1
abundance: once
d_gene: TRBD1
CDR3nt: TGCGCCAGCAGTGGACCAGGGGGTGAAGCTTTCTTT
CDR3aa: CASSGPGGEAFF

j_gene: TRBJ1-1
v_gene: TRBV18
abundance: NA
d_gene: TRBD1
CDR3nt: TGTGCCAGCTCACCGTCAGGGGGGAGCTCTGAAGCTTTCTTT
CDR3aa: CASSPSGGSSEAFF

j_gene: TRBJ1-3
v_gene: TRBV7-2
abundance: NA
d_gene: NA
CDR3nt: TGTGCCAGCAGCCTGGCGAGGGCTGGAAACACCATATATTTT
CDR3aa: CASSLARAGNTIYF

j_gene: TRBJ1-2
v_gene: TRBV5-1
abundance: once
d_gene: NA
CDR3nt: TGCGCCAGCAGCCCGGACGGACGAAACAACTATGGCTACACCTTC
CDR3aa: CASSPDGRNNYGYTF

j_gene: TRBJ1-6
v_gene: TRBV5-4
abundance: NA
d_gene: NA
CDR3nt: TGTGCCAGCAGTAGCCGCTTCCCGCAGGACGGACGTGGTTCACCCCTCCACTTT
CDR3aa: CASSSRFPQDGRGSPLHF

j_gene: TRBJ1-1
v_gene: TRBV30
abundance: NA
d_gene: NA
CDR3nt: TGTGCCTGCGACCAGGGTGACACTGAAGCTTTCTTT
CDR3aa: CACDQGDTEAFF

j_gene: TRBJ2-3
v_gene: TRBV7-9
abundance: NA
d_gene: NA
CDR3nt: TGTGCCAGCACCCCCGGGGACCATGCCTCGGATACGCAGTATTTT
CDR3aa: CASTPGDHASDTQYF

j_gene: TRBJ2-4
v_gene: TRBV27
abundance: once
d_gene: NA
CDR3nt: TGTGCCAGCAGCAAGGGCCTACTGGAGCACATTCAGTACTTC
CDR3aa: CASSKGLLEHIQYF

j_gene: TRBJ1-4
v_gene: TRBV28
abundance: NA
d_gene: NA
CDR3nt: TGTGCCAGCAGTTTACTACAGCTTGAAAAACTGTTTTTT
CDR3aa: CASSLLQLEKLFF

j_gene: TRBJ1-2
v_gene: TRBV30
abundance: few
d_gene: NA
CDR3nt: TGTGCCTGGAGGGACAGCCAAAACTATGGCTACACCTTC
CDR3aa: CAWRDSQNYGYTF

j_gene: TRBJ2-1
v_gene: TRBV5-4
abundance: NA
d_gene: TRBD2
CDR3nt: TGTGCCAGCAGCTTGGGGGCCCGGGGGGTAGGGTCCTACAATGAGCAGTTCTTC
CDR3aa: CASSLGARGVGSYNEQFF

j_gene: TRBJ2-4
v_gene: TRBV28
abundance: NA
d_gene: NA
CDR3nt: TGTGCCAGCAGGTCCGACAGGGAGGGGAACATTCAGTACTTC
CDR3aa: CASRSDREGNIQYF

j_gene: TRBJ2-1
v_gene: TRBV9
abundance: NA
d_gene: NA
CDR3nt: TGTGCCAGTTCCCTGCGGAACTACAATGAGCAGTTCTTC
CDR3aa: CASSLRNYNEQFF

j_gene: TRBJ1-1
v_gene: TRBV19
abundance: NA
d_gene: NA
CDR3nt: TGTGCCAGTACCACATGGGGGGGCGGAACTGAAGCTTTCTTT
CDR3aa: CASTTWGGGTEAFF

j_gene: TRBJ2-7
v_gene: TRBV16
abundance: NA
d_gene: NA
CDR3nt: TGTGCCAGCACCGGAACCAGGCAGAGCTCCTACGAGCAGTACTTC
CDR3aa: CASTGTRQSSYEQYF

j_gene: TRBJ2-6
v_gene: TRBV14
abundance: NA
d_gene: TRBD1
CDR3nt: TGTGCCAGCAGCCCGCGGGACAGGGGGCCTGGGGCCAACGTCCTGACTTTC
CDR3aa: CASSPRDRGPGANVLTF

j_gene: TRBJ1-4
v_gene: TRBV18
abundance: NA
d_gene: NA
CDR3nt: TGTGCCAGCTCAGGGCAGGCGGCAACTAATGAAAAACTGTTTTTT
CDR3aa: CASSGQAATNEKLFF

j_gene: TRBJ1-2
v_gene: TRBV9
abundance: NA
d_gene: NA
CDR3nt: TGTGCCAGCAGCGTCGACAGCCGGGATGGCTACACCTTC
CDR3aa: CASSVDSRDGYTF

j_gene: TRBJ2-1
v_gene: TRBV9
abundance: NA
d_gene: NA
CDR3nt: TGTGCCAGCAGCGTAGATGGGAATTTGGGTCTAATGGGTGAGCAGTTCTTC
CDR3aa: CASSVDGNLGLMGEQFF

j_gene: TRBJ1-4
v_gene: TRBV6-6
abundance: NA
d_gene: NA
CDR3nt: TGTGCCAGCAGTTATACAGGCAGACCGGAAAAACTGTTTTTT
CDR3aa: CASSYTGRPEKLFF

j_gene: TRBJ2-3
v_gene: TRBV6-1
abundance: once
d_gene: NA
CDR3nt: TGTGCCAGCACTCCGGTTGGGGGAAGCACAGATACGCAGTATTTT
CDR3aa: CASTPVGGSTDTQYF

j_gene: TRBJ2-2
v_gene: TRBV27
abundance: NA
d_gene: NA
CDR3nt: TGTGCCAGCAGTTTATCGAATGGGAACACCGGGGAGCTGTTTTTT
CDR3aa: CASSLSNGNTGELFF

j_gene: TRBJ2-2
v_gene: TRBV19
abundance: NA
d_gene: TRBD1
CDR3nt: TGTGCCAGTAGCCGACCGACAGGGGTGAACACCGGGGAGCTGTTTTTT
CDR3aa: CASSRPTGVNTGELFF

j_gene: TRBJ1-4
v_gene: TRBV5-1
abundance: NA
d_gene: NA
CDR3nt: TGCGCCAGCAGCTTGGCCAATAATGAAAAACTGTTTTTT
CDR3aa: CASSLANNEKLFF

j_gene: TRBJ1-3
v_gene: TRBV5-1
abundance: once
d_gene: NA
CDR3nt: TGCGCCAGCAGCTTGTCAGGGATAGGGCTCTCTGGAAACACCATATATTTT
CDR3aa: CASSLSGIGLSGNTIYF

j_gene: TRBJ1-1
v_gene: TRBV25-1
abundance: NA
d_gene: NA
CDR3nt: TGTGCCAGCAGTGAATGGGCCGACAACACTGAAGCTTTCTTT
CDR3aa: CASSEWADNTEAFF

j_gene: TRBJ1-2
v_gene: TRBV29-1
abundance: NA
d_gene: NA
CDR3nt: TGCAGCGTTGATGTGTCAGGCAATGGCTACACCTTC
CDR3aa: CSVDVSGNGYTF

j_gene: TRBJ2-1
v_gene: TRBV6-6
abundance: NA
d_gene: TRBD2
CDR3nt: TGTGCCAGCGGGATAGCGGGGGTTAATGAGCAGTTCTTC
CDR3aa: CASGIAGVNEQFF

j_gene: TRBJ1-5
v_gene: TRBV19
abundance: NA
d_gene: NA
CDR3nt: TGTGCCACCAGCCCGAGAGGCAATCAGCCCCAGCATTTT
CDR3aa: CATSPRGNQPQHF

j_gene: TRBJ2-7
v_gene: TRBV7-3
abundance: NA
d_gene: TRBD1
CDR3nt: TGTGCCAGCAGCTTAAGTGGGGACAGGGTAAAGTACTTC
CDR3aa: CASSLSGDRVKYF

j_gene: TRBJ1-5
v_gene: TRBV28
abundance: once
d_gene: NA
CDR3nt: TGTGCCAGCAGAAGATCTACAGGGTATCAGCCCCAGCATTTT
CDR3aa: CASRRSTGYQPQHF

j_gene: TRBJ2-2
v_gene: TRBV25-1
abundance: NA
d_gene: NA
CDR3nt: TGTGCCAGCAGTGAATCCAGACCAGGGCCTTCTTTAGGCGGGGAGCTGTTTTTT
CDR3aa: CASSESRPGPSLGGELFF

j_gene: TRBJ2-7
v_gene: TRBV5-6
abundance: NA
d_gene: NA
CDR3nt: TGTGCCAGCAGCTTGGGGCTTCCAACCTACGAGCAGTACTTC
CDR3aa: CASSLGLPTYEQYF

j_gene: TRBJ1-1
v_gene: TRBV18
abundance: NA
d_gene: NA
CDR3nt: TGTGCCAGCTCGGCTACCGAAGCTTTCTTT
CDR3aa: CASSATEAFF

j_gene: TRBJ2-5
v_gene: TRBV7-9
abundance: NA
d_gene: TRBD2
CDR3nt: TGTGCCAGCAATGTCGTCGGTAGCGGGGAGACCCAGTACTTC
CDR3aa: CASNVVGSGETQYF

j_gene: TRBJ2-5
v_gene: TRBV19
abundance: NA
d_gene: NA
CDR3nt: TGTGCCAGTAGTATAGGCGGGGGACAGTCCCGAGAGACCCAGTACTTC
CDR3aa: CASSIGGGQSRETQYF